The 15 T cell receptor beta chains below were found in one sample sequenced in a study of cytomegalovirus exposure and HLA in healthy donors. Data came from immunoSEQ multiplex PCR; TCRdb stores just in-frame clones and leaves some out. This sample yields around 130,000 clones, of which under 90% are seen a single time; over 3% belongs to the top ten. Input material: PBMCs. The receptors shown here come from a man aged 25 to 40 in good health and CMV-seronegative.

The J gene is TRBJ1-2, the V gene TRBV4-3, with D possibly TRBD1 on 6 matching bases. Deletions cut 2 bases from V and 7 bases from J, with 20 bases between. Germline CDR1 and CDR2: LGHNA and YSLEER. The CDR3 runs to 16 residues. The CDR3 region is CASSQNPSGGLGGYTF. The CDR3 DNA reads TGCGCCAGCAGCCAAAATCCATCCGGGGGGCTAGGTGGCTACACCTTC.

V gene TRBV19 combines with J gene TRBJ2-1, with 10 nucleotides matching TRBD1. CDR3 length equals 15 residues. Germline lookup yields CDR1 LNHDA and CDR2 SQIVND (reference sequence). The trim removed 5 bases at V and 6 bases at J, leaving 7 bases unmatched. The CDR3 DNA sequence: TGTGCCAGTAGTGCGACCGGGGACAGGGGCAATGAGCAGTTCTTC. Translation: CASSATGDRGNEQFF.

This chain uses TRBV5-1 with TRBJ1-2; D unresolved. The CDR3 runs to 17 residues. Trimming took 1 base from V and 4 from J, leaving 20 bases between them. CDR1 and CDR2 from the germline V gene are SGHRS and YFSETQ. The CDR3 coding sequence is TGCGCCAGCAGCTTGAAGGCACAAGGGATTCGGGGCTATGGCTACACCTTC. This codes for CASSLKAQGIRGYGYTF.

The CDR3 here is CASSLEWTGTYEQYF. The CDR3, as DNA: TGTGCCAGCAGCTTAGAATGGACAGGTACCTACGAGCAGTACTTC. This chain uses TRBV11-2 with TRBJ2-7, with TRBD1 matching 7 bases. Germline V gene sequence: CDR1 SGHAT, CDR2 FQNNGV. After removal of 0 bases from V and 2 bases from J, the junction contained 4 bases not matched to a gene. This CDR3 spans 15 amino acids.

A note on this clone: Other DNA sequences in the same sample also yield this CDR3. V and J are TRBV6-6 and TRBJ1-5; D gene ambiguous. V lost 0 bases to trimming and J lost 2 bases, with 5 bases between them. The CDR3 runs to 14 residues. Looked up from germline, CDR1 is MNHNY and CDR2 is SVGAGI (reference sequence). The CDR3 region has the DNA TGTGCCAGCAGTTACTCGAGGGGCAATCAGCCCCAGCATTTT. Its protein product is CASSYSRGNQPQHF.

The chain recombines TRBV7-9 with TRBJ2-2; D remains unclear. Germline lookup yields CDR1 SEHNR and CDR2 FQNEAQ (reference sequence). CDR3 length: 13 amino acids. V was clipped by 2 bases and J by 6 bases, with 7 bases between them. This CDR3 is CASSLRVAGELFF. The CDR3, as DNA: TGTGCCAGCAGCTTACGGGTGGCCGGGGAGCTGTTTTTT. Filled out from reference TRBV7-9 and TRBJ2-2, the complete variable domain reads DTGVSQNPRHKITKRGQNVTFRCDPISEHNRLYWYRQTLGQGPEFLTYFQNEAQLEKSRLLSDRFSAERPKGSFSTLEIQRTEQGDSAMYLCASSLRVAGELFFGEGSRLTVL.

The V call is TRBV6-5, the J call TRBJ2-5, with 8 positions matching TRBD2. CDR1 and CDR2 from the germline V gene are MNHEY and SVGAGI. With V trimmed by 7 bases and J by 5 bases, 6 bases remained unmatched. The CDR3 covers 13 residues. CDR3 coding DNA: TGTGCCAGCACCTTAGCGGGGTTGGAGACCCAGTACTTC. Residues: CASTLAGLETQYF.

CDR3 amino acids: CASSGGQGEGRTEAFF. CDR3 DNA sequence: TGTGCCAGCAGCGGGGGACAGGGGGAAGGTAGGACTGAAGCTTTCTTT. The J gene is TRBJ1-1, the V gene TRBV5-4, with TRBD1 matching 11 bases. From germline, CDR1 is SGHNT and CDR2 YYREEE (reference sequence). CDR3 length equals 16 residues. The junction had 10 bases not matched to a gene; V was cut back by 4 bases and J by 5 bases.

This chain links TRBV14 with TRBJ1-1; D perhaps matches TRBD1 (6 bases). The CDR3 length is 12 residues. V lost 5 bases and J 11 bases, leaving 15 bases between the germline ends. Germline CDR1 SGHDN, CDR2 FVKESK. The CDR3 protein is CASSSGRQVAFF. DNA for the CDR3: TGTGCCAGCAGCTCCGGTCGACAGGTCGCTTTCTTT.

This chain uses TRBV4-1 with TRBJ2-7; 10 bases line up with TRBD1. The CDR3 covers 15 residues. The J segment lost 2 bases and the V segment lost 4 bases, leaving 5 bases of the junction unmatched. From germline, CDR1 is MGHRA and CDR2 YSYEKL. The CDR3 sequence: CASSPSDRGAYEQYF. DNA for the CDR3: TGCGCCAGCAGCCCGTCGGACAGGGGGGCCTACGAGCAGTACTTC.

This chain connects TRBV6-5 to TRBJ2-5; TRBD1 agrees at 7 bases. CDR1 is MNHEY, CDR2 SVGAGI, per germline. This CDR3 contains 13 residues. The junction had 2 bases not matched to a gene; V was cut back by 5 bases and J by 2 bases. The CDR3 here is CASSDRAQETQYF. The DNA of the CDR3 is TGTGCCAGCAGTGACAGGGCTCAAGAGACCCAGTACTTC.

The chain recombines TRBV6-5 with TRBJ2-7; 7 bases align to TRBD1. Germline V lookup: CDR1 MNHEY, CDR2 SVGAGI. This CDR3 has 13 amino acids. V was clipped by 5 bases and J by 3 bases; unmatched bases: 4. The DNA for the CDR3 is TGTGCCAGCAGTAAAGACAGGGTCTACGAGCAGTACTTC. Translating gives CASSKDRVYEQYF.

This chain joins TRBV10-1 and TRBJ1-2; D gene uncertain. Germline assignment: CDR1 WNHNN and CDR2 SYGVQD (reference sequence). Trimming shortened V by 4 bases and J by 3 bases, and 9 bases separated the two germline ends. The CDR3 extends over 13 amino acids. The CDR3 reads CASSASRHYGYTF. CDR3 nucleotides: TGCGCCAGCAGTGCTTCGCGGCACTATGGCTACACCTTC.

The chain links TRBV4-1 to TRBJ2-3; 7 bases fit TRBD2. The CDR3 consists of 16 residues. The junction had 8 bases not matched to a gene; V was cut back by 3 bases and J by 2 bases. Germline values: CDR1 MGHRA, CDR2 YSYEKL. CDR3 protein: CASSQPQRGNTDTQYF. The CDR3 nucleotides are TGCGCCAGCAGCCAGCCACAGCGGGGAAACACAGATACGCAGTATTTT.

The J gene is TRBJ2-1, the V gene TRBV11-3; possibly TRBD2 for D (6 bases). This CDR3 is 16 amino acids long. V lost 0 bases and J 4 bases, leaving 13 bases between the germline ends. Germline V gene lookup returns CDR1 SGHNT and CDR2 YENEEA. CDR3 region: CASSLEQGAGYNEQFF. Written as DNA, the CDR3 is TGTGCCAGCAGCTTAGAGCAAGGGGCGGGATACAATGAGCAGTTCTTC.